Below, 2 T cell receptor beta chains from the same sample are listed, as sequenced in a study of regulatory T cells in long-lasting Graves disease. The TCR beta library used iRepertoire HTBI primers with Arm-PCR amplification of CDR3. In TCRdb, the multiplex PCR reads were re-called with MiXCR into one record per CDR3 protein. The table has 200,000 to 250,000 distinct CDR3 sequences, around 17% seen once. Time point noted: newly diagnosed GD, antithyroid drugs for less than 3 months. PBMCs provided the RNA from which the TCR library was made. The material was peripheral blood mononuclear cells (PBMCs), obtained at new diagnosis, from a patient treated with antithyroid drugs. The receptor set was obtained from a female donor with Graves disease.

This clonotype was recorded many times. The CDR3 loop reads CASSPRVLAGQAGYDEQFF. CDR3 in DNA: TGTGCCAGCAGCCCTCGGGTCTTAGCGGGACAAGCGGGGTATGATGAGCAGTTCTTC. The chain links TRBV7-3 to TRBJ2-1; 8 bases fit TRBD2. Germline V gene data show CDR1 as SGHTA and CDR2 as FQGTGA. Trimming at V came to 5 bases and at J to 8 bases, leaving 23 bases not matched to a gene. The CDR3 extends over 19 amino acids.

CDR3 loop: CASSVADRDYEQYF. CDR3 nucleotide sequence: TGTGCCAGCAGCGTAGCGGACAGGGACTACGAGCAGTACTTC. V gene TRBV9 combines with J gene TRBJ2-7, with 8 bases matching TRBD1. This CDR3 has 14 amino acids. Germline loops: CDR1 SGDLS, CDR2 YYNGEE. V shed 0 bases and J 3 bases; nucleotides not matched to a gene: 2.